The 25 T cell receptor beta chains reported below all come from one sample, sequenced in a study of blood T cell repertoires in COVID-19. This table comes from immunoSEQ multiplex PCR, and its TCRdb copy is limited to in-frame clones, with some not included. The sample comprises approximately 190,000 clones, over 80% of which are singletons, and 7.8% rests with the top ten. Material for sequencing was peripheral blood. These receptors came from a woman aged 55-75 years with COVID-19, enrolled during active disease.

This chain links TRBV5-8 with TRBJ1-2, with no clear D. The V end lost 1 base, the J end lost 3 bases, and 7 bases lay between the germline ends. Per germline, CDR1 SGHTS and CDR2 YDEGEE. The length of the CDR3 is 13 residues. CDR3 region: CASSLYPDYGYTF. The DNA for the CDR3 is TGTGCCAGCAGCTTGTATCCCGACTATGGCTACACCTTC.

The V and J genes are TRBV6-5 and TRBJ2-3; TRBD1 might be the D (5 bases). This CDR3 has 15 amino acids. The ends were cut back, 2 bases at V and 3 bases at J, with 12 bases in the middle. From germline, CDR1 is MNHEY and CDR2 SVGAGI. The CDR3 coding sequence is TGTGCCAGCAGTTACGACAGCACGGATACAGATACGCAGTATTTT. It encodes CASSYDSTDTDTQYF.

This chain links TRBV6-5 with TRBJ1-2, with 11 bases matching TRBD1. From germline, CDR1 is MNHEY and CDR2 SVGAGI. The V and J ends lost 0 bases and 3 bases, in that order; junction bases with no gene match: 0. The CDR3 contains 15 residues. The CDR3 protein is CASSYSGQGDYGYTF. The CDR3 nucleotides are TGTGCCAGCAGTTACTCGGGACAGGGGGACTATGGCTACACCTTC.

The CDR3 region has the DNA TGTGCCAGCAGTACCTCCGGGGGAAGGGGGGGTTACGAGCAGTACTTC. Protein sequence: CASSTSGGRGGYEQYF. The chain has TRBV28 and TRBJ2-7; TRBD2 is a possible D gene (7 bases). V gave up 5 bases and J gave up 4 bases, with 21 bases separating them. This CDR3 is built from 16 residues. Germline lookup yields CDR1 MDHEN and CDR2 SYDVKM.

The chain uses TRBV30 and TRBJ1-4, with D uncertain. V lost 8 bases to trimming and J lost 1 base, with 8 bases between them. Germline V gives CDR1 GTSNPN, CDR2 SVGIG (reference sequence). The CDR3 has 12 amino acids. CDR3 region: CAQEGTNEKLFF. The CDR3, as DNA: TGTGCCCAGGAGGGAACTAATGAAAAACTGTTTTTT.

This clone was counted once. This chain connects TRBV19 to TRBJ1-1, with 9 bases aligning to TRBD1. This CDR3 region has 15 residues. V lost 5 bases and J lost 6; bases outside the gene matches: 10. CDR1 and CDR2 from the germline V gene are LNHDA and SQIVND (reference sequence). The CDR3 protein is CASSARQGGGPEAFF. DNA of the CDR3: TGTGCCAGTAGTGCCAGACAGGGGGGGGGCCCTGAAGCTTTCTTT.

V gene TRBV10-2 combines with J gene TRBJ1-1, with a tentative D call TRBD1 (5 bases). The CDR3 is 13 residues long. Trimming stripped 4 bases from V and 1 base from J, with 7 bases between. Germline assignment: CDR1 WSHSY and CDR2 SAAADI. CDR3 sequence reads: CASSVGGNTEAFF. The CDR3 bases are TGCGCCAGCAGTGTGGGGGGGAACACTGAAGCTTTCTTT.

The CDR3 is CASSTLQGQRADTQYF. The DNA of the CDR3 is TGTGCCAGTAGTACTTTACAGGGGCAAAGGGCAGATACGCAGTATTTT. J is TRBJ2-3 and V is TRBV19, with 7 bases aligning to TRBD1. The germline V gene has CDR1 LNHDA and CDR2 SQIVND (reference sequence). J gave up 4 bases and V 4 bases, and 11 bases lay outside the gene matches. The CDR3 is made up of 16 amino acids.

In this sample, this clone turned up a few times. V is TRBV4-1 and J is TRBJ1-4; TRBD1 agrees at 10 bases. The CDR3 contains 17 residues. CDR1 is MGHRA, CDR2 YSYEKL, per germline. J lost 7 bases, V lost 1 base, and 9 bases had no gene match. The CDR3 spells CASSQAPTGGSVEKLFF. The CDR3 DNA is TGCGCCAGCAGCCAAGCCCCGACAGGGGGCAGTGTTGAAAAACTGTTTTTT.

The CDR3 spells CASGLFRQGVKSSYEQYV. CDR3 sequence (DNA): TGTGCTAGTGGTTTGTTCCGACAGGGGGTAAAAAGCTCCTACGAGCAGTACGTC. The chain employs TRBV12-5 and TRBJ2-7; 9 positions match TRBD1. This CDR3 contains 18 residues. Germline CDR1 reads LGHNT; CDR2 reads FRNRAP. With 2 bases clipped from V and 0 bases from J, the junction kept 11 bases outside the gene matches.

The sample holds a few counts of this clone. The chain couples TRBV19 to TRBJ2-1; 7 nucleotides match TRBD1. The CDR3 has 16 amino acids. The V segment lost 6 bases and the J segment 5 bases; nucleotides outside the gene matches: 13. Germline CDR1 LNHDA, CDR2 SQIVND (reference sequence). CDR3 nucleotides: TGTGCCAGTAGGAAAACCGGGACAGCCCTAAACAATGAGCAGTTCTTC. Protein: CASRKTGTALNNEQFF.

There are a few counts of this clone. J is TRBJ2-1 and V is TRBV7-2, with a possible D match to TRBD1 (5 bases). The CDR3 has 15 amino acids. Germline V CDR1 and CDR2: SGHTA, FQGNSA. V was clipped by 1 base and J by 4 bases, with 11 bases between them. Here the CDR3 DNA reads TGTGCCAGCAGCTTAGTGGGGCAGGGTTACAATGAGCAGTTCTTC. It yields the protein CASSLVGQGYNEQFF.

This CDR3 is CASTGDRLPTLDTEAFF. The CDR3 nucleotides are TGTGCCAGTACCGGGGACAGATTGCCCACCTTAGACACTGAAGCTTTCTTT. The chain joins TRBV19 to TRBJ1-1; 7 bases match TRBD1. The trim removed 7 bases at V and 3 bases at J, leaving 17 bases unmatched. CDR1 and CDR2 from the germline V gene are LNHDA and SQIVND (reference sequence). This CDR3 has 17 residues.

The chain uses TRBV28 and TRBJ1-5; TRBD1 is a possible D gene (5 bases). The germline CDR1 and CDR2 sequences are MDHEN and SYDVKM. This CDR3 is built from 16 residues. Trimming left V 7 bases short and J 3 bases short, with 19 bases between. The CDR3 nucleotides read TGTGCCAGCATCACGGGGGGAGGGGCCTACAATCAGCCCCAGCATTTT. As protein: CASITGGGAYNQPQHF.

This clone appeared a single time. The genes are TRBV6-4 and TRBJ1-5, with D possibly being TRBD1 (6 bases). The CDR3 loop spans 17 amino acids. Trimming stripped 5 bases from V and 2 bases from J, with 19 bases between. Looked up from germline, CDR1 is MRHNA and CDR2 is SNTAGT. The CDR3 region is CASSIQTGIRGNQPQHF. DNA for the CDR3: TGTGCCAGCAGTATACAGACAGGCATCCGGGGCAATCAGCCCCAGCATTTT.

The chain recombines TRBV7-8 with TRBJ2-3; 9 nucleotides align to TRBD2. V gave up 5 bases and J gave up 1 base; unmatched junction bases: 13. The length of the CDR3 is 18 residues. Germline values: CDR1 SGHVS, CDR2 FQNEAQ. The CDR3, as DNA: TGTGCCAGCAGCCGGGACACAAGACTAGCGGCTCGCACAGATACGCAGTATTTT. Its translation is CASSRDTRLAARTDTQYF.

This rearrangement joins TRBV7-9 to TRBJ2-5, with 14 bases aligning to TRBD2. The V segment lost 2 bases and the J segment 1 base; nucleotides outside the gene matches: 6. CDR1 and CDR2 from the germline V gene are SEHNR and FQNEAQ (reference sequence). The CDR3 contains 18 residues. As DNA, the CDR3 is TGTGCCAGCAGCTTATCTGGACTAGCGGGAGGATCCCAAGAGACCCAGTACTTC. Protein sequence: CASSLSGLAGGSQETQYF.

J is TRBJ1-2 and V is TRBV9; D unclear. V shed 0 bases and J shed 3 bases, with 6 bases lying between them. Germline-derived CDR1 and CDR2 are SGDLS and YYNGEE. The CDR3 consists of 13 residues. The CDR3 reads CASSVGGDYGYTF. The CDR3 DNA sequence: TGTGCCAGCAGCGTAGGCGGCGACTATGGCTACACCTTC.

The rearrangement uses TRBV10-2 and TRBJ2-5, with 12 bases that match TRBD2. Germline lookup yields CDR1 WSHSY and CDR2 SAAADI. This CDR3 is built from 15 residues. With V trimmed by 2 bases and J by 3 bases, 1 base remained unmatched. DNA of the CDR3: TGCGCCAGCAGTGAGCTAGCGGGGGGGGAAGAGACCCAGTACTTC. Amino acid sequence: CASSELAGGEETQYF.

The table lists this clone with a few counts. CDR3 DNA: TGTGCCATCAGCGGACTATCGACCTACGAGCAGTACTTC. Protein: CAISGLSTYEQYF. The rearrangement links TRBV10-3 to TRBJ2-7; weak D call: TRBD2 (6 bases). CDR1 ENHRY and CDR2 SYGVKD come from the germline V gene. Trimming shortened V by 6 bases and J by 2 bases, and 11 bases separated the two germline ends. This CDR3 has 13 amino acids.

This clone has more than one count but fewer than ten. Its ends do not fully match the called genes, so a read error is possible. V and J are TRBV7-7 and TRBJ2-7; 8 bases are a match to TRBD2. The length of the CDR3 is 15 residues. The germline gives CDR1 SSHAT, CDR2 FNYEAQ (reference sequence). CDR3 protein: CASSLGAGDAYEQYF. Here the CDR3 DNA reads TGTGCTAGCAGCTTAGGAGCGGGAGATGCCTACGAGCAGTACTTC. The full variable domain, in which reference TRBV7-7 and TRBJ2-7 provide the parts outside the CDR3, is GAGVSQSPRYKVTKRGQDVTLRCDPISSHATLYWYQQALGQGPEFLTYFNYEAQPDKSGLPSDRFSAERPEGSISTLTIQRTEQRDSAMYRCASSLGAGDAYEQYFGPGTRLTVT.

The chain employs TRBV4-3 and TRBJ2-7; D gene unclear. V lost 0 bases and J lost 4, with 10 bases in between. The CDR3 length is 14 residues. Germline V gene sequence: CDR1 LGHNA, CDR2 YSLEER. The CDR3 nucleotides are TGCGCCAGCAGCCAAGATACGCGGATTTACGAGCAGTACTTC. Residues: CASSQDTRIYEQYF.

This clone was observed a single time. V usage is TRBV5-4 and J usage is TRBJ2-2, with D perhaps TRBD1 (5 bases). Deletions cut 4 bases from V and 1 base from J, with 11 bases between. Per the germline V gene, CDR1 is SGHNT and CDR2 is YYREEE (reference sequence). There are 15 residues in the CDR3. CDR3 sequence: CASSGFTGNTGELFF. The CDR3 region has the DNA TGTGCCAGCAGCGGTTTCACAGGGAACACCGGGGAGCTGTTTTTT.

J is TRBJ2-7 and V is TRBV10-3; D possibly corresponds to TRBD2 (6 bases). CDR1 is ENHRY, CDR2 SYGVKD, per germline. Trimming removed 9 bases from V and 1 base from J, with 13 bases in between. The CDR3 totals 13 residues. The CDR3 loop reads CAIQRDSSYEQYV. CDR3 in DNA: TGTGCCATACAACGGGACTCATCCTACGAGCAGTACGTC.

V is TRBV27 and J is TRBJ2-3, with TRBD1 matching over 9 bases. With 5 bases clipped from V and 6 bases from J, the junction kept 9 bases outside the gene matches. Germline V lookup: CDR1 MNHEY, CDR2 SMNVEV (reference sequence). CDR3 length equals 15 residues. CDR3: CASSLDRGRADTQYF. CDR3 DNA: TGTGCCAGCAGTCTCGACAGGGGGAGGGCGGATACGCAGTATTTT.